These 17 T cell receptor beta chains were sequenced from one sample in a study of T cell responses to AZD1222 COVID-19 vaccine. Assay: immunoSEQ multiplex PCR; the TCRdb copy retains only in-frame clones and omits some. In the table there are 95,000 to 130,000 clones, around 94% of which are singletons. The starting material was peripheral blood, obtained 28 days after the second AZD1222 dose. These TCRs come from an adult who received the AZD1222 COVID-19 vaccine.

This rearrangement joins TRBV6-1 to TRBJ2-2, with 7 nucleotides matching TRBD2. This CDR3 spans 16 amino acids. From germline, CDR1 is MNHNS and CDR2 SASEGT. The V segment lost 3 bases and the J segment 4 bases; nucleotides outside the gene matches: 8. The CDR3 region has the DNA TGTGCCAGCAGTGACGAGGCGGGAGCGGTCACCGGGGAGCTGTTTTTT. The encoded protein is CASSDEAGAVTGELFF.

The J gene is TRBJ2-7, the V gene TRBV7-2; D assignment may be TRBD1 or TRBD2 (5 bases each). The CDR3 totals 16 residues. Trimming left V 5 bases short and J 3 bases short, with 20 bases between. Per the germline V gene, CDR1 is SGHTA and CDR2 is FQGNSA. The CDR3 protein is CASSPRTSGRSYEQYF. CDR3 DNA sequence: TGTGCCAGCAGCCCCCGGACATCGGGACGAAGCTACGAGCAGTACTTC.

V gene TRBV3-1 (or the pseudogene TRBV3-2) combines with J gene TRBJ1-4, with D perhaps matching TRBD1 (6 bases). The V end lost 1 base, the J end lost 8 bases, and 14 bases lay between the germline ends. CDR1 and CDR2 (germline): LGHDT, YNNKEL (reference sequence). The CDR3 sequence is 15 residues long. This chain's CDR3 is CASSQGGRAWEKLFF. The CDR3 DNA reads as TGTGCCAGCAGCCAAGGGGGGCGGGCGTGGGAAAAACTGTTTTTT.

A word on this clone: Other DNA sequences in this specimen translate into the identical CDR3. The CDR3 nucleotides are TGTGCCAGCAGTTTCACTAGCGGGAGAAGGGAGACCCAGTACTTC. It translates to CASSFTSGRRETQYF. The genes are TRBV28 and TRBJ2-5, with TRBD2 identical over 11 bases. The germline V gene has CDR1 MDHEN and CDR2 SYDVKM. This CDR3 region has 15 residues. V dropped 3 bases and J dropped 5; count of bases not matched to a gene: 5.

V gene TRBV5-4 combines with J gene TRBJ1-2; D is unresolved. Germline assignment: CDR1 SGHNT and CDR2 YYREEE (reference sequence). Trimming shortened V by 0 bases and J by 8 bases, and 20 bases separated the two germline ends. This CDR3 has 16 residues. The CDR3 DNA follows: TGTGCCAGCAGCTTGGCCTTTGGGATTGGAACTATAGGCTACACCTTC. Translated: CASSLAFGIGTIGYTF.

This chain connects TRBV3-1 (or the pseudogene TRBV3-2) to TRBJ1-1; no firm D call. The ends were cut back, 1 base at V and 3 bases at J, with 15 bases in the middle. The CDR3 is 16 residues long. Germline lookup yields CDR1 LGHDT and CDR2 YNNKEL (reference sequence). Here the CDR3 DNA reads TGTGCCAGCAGCCAAGCCCGGGGAAATTGGGACACTGAAGCTTTCTTT. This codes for CASSQARGNWDTEAFF.

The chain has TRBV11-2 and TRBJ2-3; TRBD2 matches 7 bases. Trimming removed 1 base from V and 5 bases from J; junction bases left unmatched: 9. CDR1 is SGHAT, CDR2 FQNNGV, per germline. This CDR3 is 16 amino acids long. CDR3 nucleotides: TGTGCCAGCAGCTTAGCCGTGGGAGGGAGAGGAGATACGCAGTATTTT. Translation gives CASSLAVGGRGDTQYF.

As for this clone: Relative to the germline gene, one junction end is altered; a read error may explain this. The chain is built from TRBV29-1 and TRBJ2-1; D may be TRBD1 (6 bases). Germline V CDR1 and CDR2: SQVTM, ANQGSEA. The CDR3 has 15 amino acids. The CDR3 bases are TGCAGCGTTGAAGATCTCGGGACATCCTACAATGGGCAGTTCTTC. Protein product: CSVEDLGTSYNGQFF.

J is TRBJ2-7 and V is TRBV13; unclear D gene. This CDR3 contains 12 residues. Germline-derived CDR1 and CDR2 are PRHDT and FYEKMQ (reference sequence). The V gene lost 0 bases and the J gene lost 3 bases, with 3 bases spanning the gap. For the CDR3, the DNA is TGTGCCAGCAGCTTAGGGAACTACGAGCAGTACTTC. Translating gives CASSLGNYEQYF.

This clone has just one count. CDR3 in amino acids: CASSYSEQGGYEQYF. Here the CDR3 DNA reads TGTGCCAGCAGTTACTCGGAACAGGGGGGCTACGAGCAGTACTTC. The gene calls are TRBV6-6 and TRBJ2-7; 8 nucleotides agree with TRBD1. The CDR3 loop spans 15 amino acids. Germline trimming cut 0 bases from V and 3 bases from J; bases unmatched to any gene: 4. In germline, CDR1 is MNHNY, CDR2 SVGAGI (reference sequence).

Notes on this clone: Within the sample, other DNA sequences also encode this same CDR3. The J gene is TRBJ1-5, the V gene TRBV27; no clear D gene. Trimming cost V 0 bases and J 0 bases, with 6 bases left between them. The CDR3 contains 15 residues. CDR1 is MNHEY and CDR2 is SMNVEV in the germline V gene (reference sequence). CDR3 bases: TGTGCCAGCAGTTTATCGAGTTATAGCAATCAGCCCCAGCATTTT. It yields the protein CASSLSSYSNQPQHF.

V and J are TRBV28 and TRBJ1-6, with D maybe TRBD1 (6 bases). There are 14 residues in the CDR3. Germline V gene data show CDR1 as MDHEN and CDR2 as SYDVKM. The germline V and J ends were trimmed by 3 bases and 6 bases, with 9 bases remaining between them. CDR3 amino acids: CASSFRGANSPLHF. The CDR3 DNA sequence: TGTGCCAGCAGTTTTCGGGGGGCTAATTCACCCCTCCACTTT.

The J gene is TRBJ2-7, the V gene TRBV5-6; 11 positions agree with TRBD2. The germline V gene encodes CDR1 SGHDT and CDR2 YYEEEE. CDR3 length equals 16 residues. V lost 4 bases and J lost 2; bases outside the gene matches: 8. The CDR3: CASSKRTSGFTYEQYF. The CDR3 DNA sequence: TGTGCCAGCAGCAAAAGGACTAGCGGGTTTACCTACGAGCAGTACTTC.

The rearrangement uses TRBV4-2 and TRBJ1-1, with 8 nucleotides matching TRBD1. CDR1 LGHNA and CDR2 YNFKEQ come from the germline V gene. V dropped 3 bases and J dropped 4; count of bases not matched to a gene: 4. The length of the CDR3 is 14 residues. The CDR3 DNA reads TGTGCCAGCAGCCAGGAACAGGGGGGCACTGAAGCTTTCTTT. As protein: CASSQEQGGTEAFF.

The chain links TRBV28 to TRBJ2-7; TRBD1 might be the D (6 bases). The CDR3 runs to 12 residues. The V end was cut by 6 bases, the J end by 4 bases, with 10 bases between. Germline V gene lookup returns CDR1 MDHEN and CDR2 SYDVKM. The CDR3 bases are TGTGCCAGCAGACAAACAGGGTACGAGCAGTACTTC. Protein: CASRQTGYEQYF.

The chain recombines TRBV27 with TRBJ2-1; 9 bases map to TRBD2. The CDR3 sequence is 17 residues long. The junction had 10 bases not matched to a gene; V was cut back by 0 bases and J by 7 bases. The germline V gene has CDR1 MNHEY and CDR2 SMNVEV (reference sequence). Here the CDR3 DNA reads TGTGCCAGCAGTTTATCTGTCGGCGGGAGGGATTTGAATGAGCAGTTCTTC. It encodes CASSLSVGGRDLNEQFF.

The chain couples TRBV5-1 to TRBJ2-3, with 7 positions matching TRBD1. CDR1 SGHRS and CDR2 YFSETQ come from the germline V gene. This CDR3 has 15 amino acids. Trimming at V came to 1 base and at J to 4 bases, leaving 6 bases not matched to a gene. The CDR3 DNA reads TGCGCCAGCAGCTTGTCCCGGGACAGAGCAGATACGCAGTATTTT. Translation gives CASSLSRDRADTQYF.